The source of this T cell receptor beta chain is a study of T-cell reconstitution after alpha-beta-depleted transplantation in children. With V trimmed by 2 bases and J by 5 bases, 8 bases remained unmatched. CDR1 SGHTA and CDR2 FQGNSA come from the germline V gene. This CDR3 contains 16 residues. Study-wide points: Surviving recipient cells, namely T cells and thymic progenitors, were the source of high day-60 TCRbeta diversity in some patients. One year post-transplant, T-cell counts and diversity were largely derived from T cells produced anew.

In regard to this clonotype: Antigen: not known.

This sample's TCRbeta library carried unique molecular identifier barcodes. In TCRdb, the PCR reads were re-called with MiXCR into one record per CDR3 protein. The sample includes fewer than 700,000 distinct CDR3 sequences, 23% seen only once; the top ten take 13% to 15%. Here the sequenced sample was PBMCs, mostly from graft donor cells, taken 360 days after TCRalphabeta/CD19-depleted stem cell transplant. V and J are TRBV7-2 and TRBJ1-5; 8 bases fit TRBD1. The clonotype originates from a boy under two years old who had a stem cell transplant for acute myeloid leukemia, so the T cells may come from the graft donor. The DNA for the CDR3 is TGTGCCAGCAGCTTATACCCGGACAGGGTCTATCAGCCCCAGCATTTT. Protein: CASSLYPDRVYQPQHF.